What follows are 10 T cell receptor beta chains derived from one specimen sequenced in a study of shared T cell receptors in the human thymus. Libraries were prepared by immunoSEQ multiplex PCR; TCRdb keeps only in-frame clonotypes and omits some of them. The data show hundreds of thousands of clones, 80% to 90% seen once. In addition, the sample was reused for a study of human thymus T cells.

The sample comprised thymocytes. Every receptor here comes from a girl under three years old with a congenital heart defect.

In this sample, this clone turned up a few times. The chain is built from TRBV4-3 and TRBJ2-5, with 14 bases matching TRBD2. V was pared by 3 bases and J by 0 bases, with 12 bases of the junction left unmatched. This CDR3 has 20 residues. CDR1 is LGHNA and CDR2 is YSLEER in the germline V gene. CDR3 sequence (DNA): TGCGCCAGCAGCCAGGTTTCCGGGACTAGCGGGAGTTGGAACCAAGAGACCCAGTACTTC. Protein product: CASSQVSGTSGSWNQETQYF.

The chain couples TRBV5-8 to TRBJ2-7; 9 bases fit TRBD1. In germline, CDR1 is SGHTS, CDR2 YDEGEE. V lost 4 bases and J lost 5; bases outside the gene matches: 10. The CDR3 contains 15 residues. The CDR3 DNA reads TGTGCCAGCAGCCCCCGGACAGGGGAGGTGAACGAGCAGTACTTC. Its protein product is CASSPRTGEVNEQYF.

V usage is TRBV19 and J usage is TRBJ1-6; possibly TRBD1 for D (6 bases). Trimming took off 6 bases at V and 0 bases at J, with 21 bases between the two ends. The CDR3 loop spans 19 amino acids. CDR1 LNHDA and CDR2 SQIVND come from the germline V gene (reference sequence). The CDR3 region is CASSPPGHTTFSYNSPLHF. In DNA form, the CDR3 reads TGTGCCAGTAGCCCCCCGGGACATACGACCTTCTCCTATAATTCACCCCTCCACTTT.

The rearrangement uses TRBV5-6 and TRBJ1-1; TRBD1 aligns across 9 bases. The CDR3 loop spans 17 amino acids. Per germline, CDR1 SGHDT and CDR2 YYEEEE. J gave up 0 bases and V 6 bases, and 12 bases lay outside the gene matches. CDR3 amino acids: CASTNRGLDPVNTEAFF. The CDR3 bases are TGTGCCAGCACTAACAGGGGGCTCGATCCAGTGAACACTGAAGCTTTCTTT.

The chain has TRBV4-1 and TRBJ2-5; 10 bases are shared with TRBD2. This CDR3 spans 18 amino acids. The germline V gene encodes CDR1 MGHRA and CDR2 YSYEKL. The V and J ends lost 0 bases and 3 bases, in that order; junction bases with no gene match: 10. In DNA form, the CDR3 reads TGCGCCAGCAGCCAAGAGATCAAAACCGGGACTAGCGAAGAGACCCAGTACTTC. It translates to CASSQEIKTGTSEETQYF.

The sample holds one count of this clone. This sequence joins TRBV9 and TRBJ1-1, with D possibly being TRBD1 (5 bases). CDR3 length equals 13 residues. Trimming left V 2 bases short and J 7 bases short, with 12 bases between. Germline V gives CDR1 SGDLS, CDR2 YYNGEE. The CDR3 DNA follows: TGTGCCAGCAGCGTCGGAGGGAGGGGTGAAGCTTTCTTT. Protein product: CASSVGGRGEAFF.

The rearrangement joins TRBV2 to TRBJ2-7, with 7 bases lining up with TRBD2. This CDR3 is built from 15 residues. CDR1 SNHLY and CDR2 FYNNEI come from the germline V gene. The junction had 9 bases not matched to a gene; V was cut back by 3 bases and J by 4 bases. The CDR3 protein is CASSDGREDHYEQYF. DNA for the CDR3: TGTGCCAGCAGTGATGGTCGGGAGGACCATTACGAGCAGTACTTC. Variable domain in full (rest from reference TRBV2 and TRBJ2-7): EPEVTQTPSHQVTQMGQEVILRCVPISNHLYFYWYRQILGQKVEFLVSFYNNEISEKSEIFDDQFSVERPDGSNFTLKIRSTKLEDSAMYFCASSDGREDHYEQYFGPGTRLTVT.

The CDR3 DNA reads TGTGCCAGCAGTTGTAACGGGACTACCTACACAGATACGCAGTATTTT. Encoded protein: CASSCNGTTYTDTQYF. The chain has TRBV5-6 and TRBJ2-3; TRBD2 matches 7 bases. With V trimmed by 5 bases and J by 2 bases, 11 bases remained unmatched. CDR3 length equals 16 residues. The germline gives CDR1 SGHDT, CDR2 YYEEEE.

The chain carries TRBV11-2 and TRBJ2-7; 7 bases are shared with TRBD1. Trimming removed 5 bases from V and 3 bases from J; junction bases left unmatched: 10. There are 15 residues in the CDR3. Germline V gene sequence: CDR1 SGHAT, CDR2 FQNNGV. CDR3 sequence reads: CASSAPVGGIYEQYF. CDR3 nucleotides: TGTGCCAGCAGCGCCCCTGTAGGGGGCATCTACGAGCAGTACTTC.

This chain uses TRBV4-1 with TRBJ1-1, with 10 positions matching TRBD1. This CDR3 has 20 residues. Germline V gene sequence: CDR1 MGHRA, CDR2 YSYEKL. V gave up 0 bases and J gave up 3 bases; unmatched junction bases: 16. The CDR3 is CASSQERRGKRGTGDTEAFF. CDR3 sequence (DNA): TGCGCCAGCAGCCAAGAAAGAAGAGGAAAACGGGGGACAGGGGACACTGAAGCTTTCTTT.